This TCR beta chain derives from a study of CD8+ T cells in alopecia areata. As for the study in general: For the treated group, dosing was oral tofacitinib at 5 to 10 mg twice daily. Dosing spanned 6 to 18 months on tofacitinib, then 6 months off drug.

Sequencing templates came from extracted RNA that was reverse transcribed into cDNA. Sequencing used immunoSEQ multiplex PCR; TCRdb keeps in-frame clones, though not all of them. There are roughly 19,000 clones in the sample; less than 70% occur only once, and 5.5% to 6.5% lies in the top ten. Both peripheral blood and punch biopsies of lesional scalp skin were obtained from patients who had alopecia areata. The germline V gene encodes CDR1 MNHEY and CDR2 SVGAGI. V dropped 2 bases and J dropped 5 bases, with 13 bases sitting between them. The CDR3 loop spans 14 amino acids. Study-wide results and caveats: Normal-skin resident alphabeta T cells also appear among scalp sample sequences. Patients shared TCRs less clearly than mice did, possibly for HLA-related reasons.

This clone has only a few counts. As yet, its antigen is unknown. This specimen consisted of skin, obtained at week 0. The rearrangement uses TRBV6-5 and TRBJ2-7; D gene ambiguous. The sequence was obtained from a human donor with alopecia areata. CDR3 protein: CASSYESRGNEQYF. CDR3 sequence (DNA): TGTGCCAGCAGTTACGAATCCCGCGGCAACGAGCAGTACTTC.